This T cell receptor (beta chain) came from a study of T cells in tumors after PD-1 blockade. At the level of the study: Some patients also took daily vismodegib 150 mg during anti-PD-1 treatment. Peripheral blood samples averaged about 33,000 unique clonotypes and about 110,000 templates.

J was trimmed by 4 bases and V by 5 bases; bases with no gene match: 10. CDR3 length equals 16 residues. Germline V gene sequence: CDR1 KGHDR, CDR2 SFDVKD. Template: tumor biopsy or peripheral blood genomic DNA, about 616-6,004 ng per sample. Generated by immunoSEQ multiplex PCR, the TCRdb table keeps only in-frame clones and is missing some. The sample lists around 45,000 clones, more than 60% occurring once. The chain joins TRBV24-1 to TRBJ2-3, with 8 bases fitting TRBD1. This specimen consisted of PBMCs, obtained before anti-PD-1 therapy. The receptor was isolated from a human donor with advanced basal cell or squamous cell carcinoma (not recorded which). CDR3 nucleotide sequence: TGTGCCACCAGTGGCCGCTCGGAGACAGGGGCAGATACGCAGTATTTT. It yields the protein CATSGRSETGADTQYF.